This entry concerns a single T cell receptor (beta chain). Methods used by the authors: Reference gene primer amplification yielded estimated nucleated cell counts. Sequencing used immunoSEQ multiplex PCR; TCRdb keeps in-frame clones, though not all of them. V and J calls and clone size are those listed in that table; D and trimming were worked out from the DNA. This table has 200,000 to 250,000 clones, about nine tenths appearing once. The data were taken from a study of blood T cell repertoires in COVID-19. The overall study: The study drew acute and convalescent COVID-19 samples from the United States, Italy and Spain. T cells, B-cell-depleted T cells, or PBMCs supplied cDNA or gDNA.

The CDR3 consists of 14 residues. Germline lookup yields CDR1 LNHNV and CDR2 YYDKDF (reference sequence). Trimming removed 0 bases at V and 2 bases at J, with 5 bases between. This chain links TRBV15 with TRBJ1-3; D unresolved. Material for sequencing was peripheral blood. This sequence originates from a woman aged 55-75 years with acute or convalescent COVID-19. The CDR3 nucleotides are TGTGCCACCAGCAGAGATCTTGCTGGAAACACCATATATTTT. This encodes CATSRDLAGNTIYF.